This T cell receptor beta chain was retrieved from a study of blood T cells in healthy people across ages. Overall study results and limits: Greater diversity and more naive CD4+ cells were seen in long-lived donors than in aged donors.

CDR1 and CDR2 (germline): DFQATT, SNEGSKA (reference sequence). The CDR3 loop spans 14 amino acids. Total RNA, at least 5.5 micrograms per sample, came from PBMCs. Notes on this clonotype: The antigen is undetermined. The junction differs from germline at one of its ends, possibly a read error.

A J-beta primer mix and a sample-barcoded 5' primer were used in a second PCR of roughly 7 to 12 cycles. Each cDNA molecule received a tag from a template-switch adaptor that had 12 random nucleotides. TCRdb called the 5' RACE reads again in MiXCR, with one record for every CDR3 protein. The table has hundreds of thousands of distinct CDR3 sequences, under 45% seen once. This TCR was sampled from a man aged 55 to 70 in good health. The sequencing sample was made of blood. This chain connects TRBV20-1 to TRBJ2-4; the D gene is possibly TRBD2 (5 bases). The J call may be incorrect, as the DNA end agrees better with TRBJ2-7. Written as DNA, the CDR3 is TGCAGTACTAGGATTCCGGGATACACCTACGAGCAGTACTTC. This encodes CSTRIPGYTYEQYF.